Listed below are T cell receptor beta chains from one sample, sequenced in a study of blood T cell repertoires in COVID-19. TCRdb's copy holds only in-frame clones and misses some; the assay was immunoSEQ multiplex PCR. The data show tens of thousands of clones, about 80% seen once. The sequenced material came from peripheral blood. Every receptor here comes from a woman in her seventies with acute or convalescent COVID-19. CDR3s include the opening cysteine and the closing phenylalanine or tryptophan. The order of the fields is D gene, V gene, J gene, clone size, CDR3 DNA, CDR3 protein. The D gene is left open where the match is weak. A clone size is listed for some rows: how often the clone was seen (once, few, many), or a class if it is expanded.

TRBD1,TRBV27,TRBJ1-3,-,TGTGCCAGCAGTTCGGTGTTAAACAGGGGTCCTGGAAACACCATATATTTT,CASSSVLNRGPGNTIYF
TRBD1,TRBV19,TRBJ1-1,-,TGTGCCAGTAACCCAGGGCCACAGGGGCAAAACACTGAAGCTTTCTTT,CASNPGPQGQNTEAFF
TRBD1,TRBV7-8,TRBJ2-3,-,TGTGCCAGCAGCTTAGAACAGGGGGTAGATACGCAGTATTTT,CASSLEQGVDTQYF
TRBD1,TRBV27,TRBJ1-2,once,TGTGCCAGCAGCCCGACAGGGGGCCCTAGCTATGGCTACACCTTC,CASSPTGGPSYGYTF
TRBD1,TRBV5-4,TRBJ2-1,few,TGTGCCAGCAGCGTATCAGGGGGCGCTTACAATGAGCAGTTCTTC,CASSVSGGAYNEQFF
TRBD1,TRBV19,TRBJ1-3,-,TGTGCCAGTAGTAGCGGGACAGGGTTTGGTGGAAACACCATATATTTT,CASSSGTGFGGNTIYF
-,TRBV15,TRBJ1-2,-,TGTGCCACCAGCGGGGTTGGGGGCGCTTCTCCCGGCTACACCTTC,CATSGVGGASPGYTF
-,TRBV11-2,TRBJ2-7,-,TGTGCCAGCAGCCCGGGGAGTCCGCGGGAGCAGTACTTC,CASSPGSPREQYF
-,TRBV18,TRBJ1-3,-,TGTGCCAGCTCACCACTTGTTGGCGCAGGTACCTCTGGAAACACCATATATTTT,CASSPLVGAGTSGNTIYF
-,TRBV28,TRBJ2-1,-,TGTGCCAGCAGTTTATCAGACAGAGCTGAGCAGTTCTTC,CASSLSDRAEQFF
-,TRBV27,TRBJ1-4,-,TGTGCCAGCAGTCTCGAAAAACTGTTTTTT,CASSLEKLFF
TRBD2,TRBV2,TRBJ2-3,few,TGTGCCACGTCATTAGCGGGTGGCACAGATACGCAGTATTTT,CATSLAGGTDTQYF
-,TRBV6-6,TRBJ1-2,once,TGTGCCAGCAGTGCCTTCATCCTCGGCGAGGGCTATGGCTACACCTTC,CASSAFILGEGYGYTF
-,TRBV15,TRBJ1-1,-,TGTGCCACCAGCAGAGGTAACAGGGTCCGCATGAACACTGAAGCTTTCTTT,CATSRGNRVRMNTEAFF
-,TRBV19,TRBJ2-5,-,TGTGCCAGTAGTATACAGGGACAAGAGACCCAGTACTTC,CASSIQGQETQYF